This T cell receptor (beta chain) appears in the sequencing data of a study of blood T cell repertoires in COVID-19. Study details: T cells, B-cell-depleted T cells, or PBMCs provided the cDNA or gDNA that served as material.

Per the authors' pipeline: Using reference gene primer amplification, nucleated cell counts were estimated. Sequencing was performed with immunoSEQ multiplex PCR; in TCRdb, only in-frame clones are kept and a portion is missing. That table furnishes V, J and clone size, whereas the DNA furnished D and trimming. The sample records about 250,000 clones, around 82% being singletons. V was cut by 1 base and J by 2 bases, with 12 bases left in between. This CDR3 comprises 16 residues. Germline V gene data show CDR1 as SEHNR and CDR2 as FQNEAQ (reference sequence). The sequencing sample was made of peripheral blood. The receptor's source is a man in his fifties with active or convalescent COVID-19. The chain uses TRBV7-9 and TRBJ1-3; D is unresolved. CDR3 DNA sequence: TGTGCCAGCAGCTTAGGTTCTCGGGTGGCTGGAAACACCATATATTTT. This translates into CASSLGSRVAGNTIYF.